The 2 T cell receptor beta chains below were found in one sample sequenced in a study of blood T cell repertoires in COVID-19. Produced via immunoSEQ multiplex PCR; TCRdb's table is partial and in-frame only. The data contain 55,000 to 85,000 clones, 81% of them seen just once; the ten biggest clones take up approximately 0.8%. The sequencing sample was made of peripheral blood. The receptors were gathered from a woman between 65 and 79 years old with acute or convalescent COVID-19.

The table lists this clone with a few counts. The sample contains more than one DNA sequence encoding this CDR3. This sequence joins TRBV5-4 and TRBJ1-1; D gene unclear. V lost 4 bases and J 3 bases, leaving 7 bases between the germline ends. Germline values: CDR1 SGHNT, CDR2 YYREEE (reference sequence). This CDR3 is built from 12 residues. CDR3 bases: TGTGCCAGCAGCCAGACTGACACTGAAGCTTTCTTT. It encodes CASSQTDTEAFF.

This chain connects TRBV28 to TRBJ2-6, with TRBD1 matching 8 bases. Germline-derived CDR1 and CDR2 are MDHEN and SYDVKM. Germline trimming cut 6 bases from V and 0 bases from J; bases unmatched to any gene: 7. The CDR3 is 17 amino acids. CDR3 coding DNA: TGTGCCAGCAGCGTGACAGGGGTACCCTCTGGGGCCAACGTCCTGACTTTC. It translates to CASSVTGVPSGANVLTF.